Here is one T cell receptor (beta chain) with its context. Its specificity is unknown. The CDR3 sequence is 13 residues long. V gave up 5 bases and J gave up 3 bases, with 10 bases separating them. Germline-derived CDR1 and CDR2 are SGHDN and FVKESK. The source of the sample is a study of follicular helper T cells after annual influenza vaccination. Regarding the study as a whole: ICOS+CD38+ cTfh clonality change tracked circulating plasmablast frequency change.

Clones were sequenced by immunoSEQ multiplex PCR, and TCRdb holds only the in-frame ones, with some missing. This table holds about 12,000 clones, approximately 80% found once. Time point reported: 2015-2016 season, pre-vaccination. Adults were given seasonal inactivated influenza vaccine, and blood CD4 subsets were sorted before and after vaccination. Community-dwelling subjects without influenza vaccination in the prior 6 months were enrolled. Between about 35 and 110 mL of blood was drawn per time point. The sample was CXCR5+ CD38- circulating T follicular helper cells from blood, taken on the day of influenza vaccination. The subset denotes: circulating Tfh, non-naive CD4+CXCR5+PD-1+ (ICOS+CD38+ or ICOS-CD38-). The receptor's source is an adult who received the influenza vaccine. The chain links TRBV14 to TRBJ1-1; D not resolved. CDR3 region: CASSGEGYTEAFF. The CDR3, as DNA: TGTGCCAGCAGCGGCGAAGGTTACACTGAAGCTTTCTTT.